This TCR beta chain was observed in a study of response to subunit inactivated influenza vaccine. This clonotype has a handful of counts. Each CDR3 protein gets one entry after TCRdb re-called the RT-PCR reads with MiXCR. The sample includes about 540,000 distinct CDR3 sequences, approximately 20% seen only once; the top ten take 2.5% to 3%. V shed 1 base and J shed 3 bases, with 10 bases lying between them. Germline-derived CDR1 and CDR2 are SGHTA and FQGTGA. The CDR3 covers 15 residues. These data were likewise used in another study, on T cells expressing NK-cell markers. Per that study: UMIs accompanied the 5'RACE template switching by which TCR beta cDNA was made.

Sequencing used CD4+ T cells sorted from PBMCs, obtained about 13 days after vaccination. This sequence joins TRBV7-3 and TRBJ2-1, with D perhaps TRBD2 (5 bases). The clonotype comes from a man aged 50-59 years who received an inactivated influenza vaccine. For the CDR3, the DNA is TGTGCCAGCAGCTTAAACTATGGGAGCTACAATGAGCAGTTCTTC. Translated: CASSLNYGSYNEQFF. The whole variable domain, filled in from reference TRBV7-3 and TRBJ2-1, reads GAGVSQTPSNKVTEKGKYVELRCDPISGHTALYWYRQSLGQGPEFLIYFQGTGAADDSGLPNDRFFAVRPEGSVSTLKIQRTERGDSAVYLCASSLNYGSYNEQFFGPGTRLTVL.